One sample yielded the 31 T cell receptor beta chains listed below, sequenced in a study of cytotoxic CD8 clonotypes in ibrutinib-treated CLL. Using immunoSEQ multiplex PCR, the repertoire was profiled, and TCRdb retains in-frame clones only, with some absent. The table has around 330,000 clones, about 61% seen once; the top ten hold about 6.7%. Here the sequenced sample was PBMCs, taken after 36 months of ibrutinib treatment. The receptors come from a human donor with chronic lymphocytic leukemia.

The CDR3 spells CASSLRDRLRETQYF. The CDR3 nucleotides are TGCGCCAGCAGCTTGCGGGACCGACTTAGGGAGACCCAGTACTTC. This chain connects TRBV5-1 to TRBJ2-5, with D possibly called TRBD1 or TRBD2 (5 bases each). This CDR3 comprises 15 residues. In germline, CDR1 is SGHRS, CDR2 YFSETQ. Trimming took off 1 base at V and 5 bases at J, with 15 bases between the two ends.

This clone was picked up a small number of times. The chain couples TRBV27 to TRBJ2-3; possible D gene TRBD2, 6 bases. Germline V gene sequence: CDR1 MNHEY, CDR2 SMNVEV (reference sequence). This CDR3 region has 11 residues. V lost 5 bases and J lost 9, with 9 bases in between. CDR3 loop: CASSISGTQYF. CDR3 bases: TGTGCCAGCAGTATCAGCGGGACGCAGTATTTT.

The rearrangement links TRBV19 to TRBJ1-1, with a tentative D call TRBD1 (6 bases). This CDR3 contains 15 residues. Germline-derived CDR1 and CDR2 are LNHDA and SQIVND (reference sequence). V lost 4 bases, J lost 4 bases, and 16 bases lay in between. The CDR3 sequence: CASSSTGLLTTEAFF. In DNA, the CDR3 is TGTGCCAGTAGTAGTACAGGGTTGTTGACCACTGAAGCTTTCTTT.

The rearrangement uses TRBV19 and TRBJ2-5; tentatively, D is TRBD1 (6 bases). The germline CDR1 and CDR2 sequences are LNHDA and SQIVND (reference sequence). This CDR3 is 13 amino acids long. V was clipped by 5 bases and J by 5 bases, with 12 bases between them. CDR3 nucleotides: TGTGCCAGTAGTTGGACAGCGAGGGAGACCCAGTACTTC. Its protein product is CASSWTARETQYF.

This clone was seen only once. The V call is TRBV5-4, the J call TRBJ2-7; 9 nucleotides line up with TRBD1. This CDR3 is built from 18 residues. From germline, CDR1 is SGHNT and CDR2 YYREEE (reference sequence). V shed 4 bases, J shed 2 bases, and the junction held 16 bases outside the gene matches. For the CDR3, the DNA is TGTGCCAGCAGCCCAGAGCCCGGGACAGGGTCTGGACCCTACGAGCAGTACTTC. This gives the protein CASSPEPGTGSGPYEQYF.

The chain has TRBV5-1 and TRBJ2-7, with 7 bases lining up with TRBD2. Germline values: CDR1 SGHRS, CDR2 YFSETQ. This CDR3 spans 16 amino acids. J gave up 9 bases and V 2 bases, and 17 bases lay outside the gene matches. The CDR3 loop reads CASSFKLSGGYSSQYF. The CDR3 DNA is TGCGCCAGCAGCTTTAAGCTCTCGGGGGGTTATTCATCGCAGTACTTC.

The chain combines TRBV4-1 with TRBJ2-1; the D is unclear. Germline CDR1 and CDR2: MGHRA and YSYEKL. The CDR3 contains 15 residues. V lost 0 bases and J lost 5, with 11 bases in between. CDR3 protein: CASSQEGGVNNEQFF. The CDR3 coding sequence is TGCGCCAGCAGCCAAGAAGGCGGAGTCAACAATGAGCAGTTCTTC.

The V and J genes are TRBV5-1 and TRBJ1-1, with D maybe TRBD1 (5 bases). The CDR3 has 15 amino acids. Germline CDR1 SGHRS, CDR2 YFSETQ. With 3 bases removed from V and 4 bases from J, the gap between germline ends came to 16 bases. The CDR3 here is CASSYGGPGGTEAFF. The CDR3 DNA reads as TGCGCCAGCAGCTATGGTGGGCCCGGGGGCACTGAAGCTTTCTTT.

CDR3 sequence (DNA): TGTGCCAGCAGCGGGGGAGGGAACGAGCAGTACTTC. The encoded protein is CASSGGGNEQYF. This chain uses TRBV11-3 with TRBJ2-7, with 7 bases identical to TRBD2. V dropped 5 bases and J dropped 5; count of bases not matched to a gene: 3. The CDR3 loop spans 12 amino acids. Germline lookup yields CDR1 SGHNT and CDR2 YENEEA.

V usage is TRBV27 and J usage is TRBJ2-7; weak D call: TRBD1 (5 bases). V lost 1 base, J lost 6 bases, and 16 bases lay in between. Looked up from germline, CDR1 is MNHEY and CDR2 is SMNVEV (reference sequence). The CDR3 is 15 residues long. The CDR3 loop reads CASSLLGQGVAEQYF. Written as DNA, the CDR3 is TGTGCCAGCAGTTTATTAGGTCAGGGTGTCGCCGAGCAGTACTTC.

V gene TRBV15 combines with J gene TRBJ2-3, with 8 bases lining up with TRBD2. V lost 1 base, J lost 4 bases, and 16 bases stayed unmatched. The CDR3 is made up of 19 amino acids. Per germline, CDR1 LNHNV and CDR2 YYDKDF (reference sequence). The CDR3 DNA sequence: TGTGCCACCAGCAGAGTCGGACTAGCCAGTTTTACTATCCCAGATACGCAGTATTTT. This gives the protein CATSRVGLASFTIPDTQYF. The entire variable domain, with the rest obtained from reference TRBV15 and TRBJ2-3, is as follows: DAMVIQNPRYQVTQFGKPVTLSCSQTLNHNVMYWYQQKSSQAPKLLFHYYDKDFNNEADTPDNFQSRRPNTSFCFLDIRSPGLGDTAMYLCATSRVGLASFTIPDTQYFGPGTRLTVL.

The chain is built from TRBV19 and TRBJ1-3; D gene unclear. The V gene lost 9 bases and the J gene lost 0 bases, with 12 bases spanning the gap. Germline V gene data show CDR1 as LNHDA and CDR2 as SQIVND (reference sequence). The CDR3 length is 14 residues. CDR3 protein: CASTRAYSGNTIYF. CDR3 nucleotides: TGTGCCAGCACTCGCGCCTACTCTGGAAACACCATATATTTT.

The rearrangement uses TRBV27 and TRBJ2-2, with a tentative D call TRBD2 (6 bases). Trimming cost V 4 bases and J 6 bases, with 15 bases left between them. This CDR3 is 15 amino acids long. Germline values: CDR1 MNHEY, CDR2 SMNVEV (reference sequence). The DNA of the CDR3 is TGTGCCAGCAGTTCCCGGGACTCTGGGGCCGGGGAGCTGTTTTTT. The encoded protein is CASSSRDSGAGELFF.

The V gene is TRBV6-4, the J gene TRBJ2-2; no definite D call. Per the germline V gene, CDR1 is MRHNA and CDR2 is SNTAGT. CDR3 length: 13 amino acids. V was shortened by 4 bases and J by 7 bases, with 10 bases between the two germline ends. CDR3 sequence: CASSASGNGELFF. The CDR3 region has the DNA TGTGCCAGCAGTGCGTCAGGAAACGGGGAGCTGTTTTTT.

V is TRBV5-6 and J is TRBJ2-2, with D unclear. Germline V CDR1 and CDR2: SGHDT, YYEEEE. V was shortened by 10 bases and J by 1 base, with 11 bases between the two germline ends. CDR3 length: 13 residues. CDR3 sequence reads: CAVRTGNTGELFF. The CDR3 DNA sequence: TGTGCCGTCCGGACGGGGAACACCGGGGAGCTGTTTTTT.

The chain links TRBV9 to TRBJ2-1; 12 bases align to TRBD2. Germline V lookup: CDR1 SGDLS, CDR2 YYNGEE. The CDR3 totals 16 residues. J lost 8 bases, V lost 3 bases, and 9 bases had no gene match. The CDR3 here is CASSAPSGRAGDEQFF. The CDR3 nucleotides read TGTGCCAGCAGCGCCCCTAGCGGGAGGGCCGGAGATGAGCAGTTCTTC. Full variable domain (remainder filled in from reference TRBV9 and TRBJ2-1): DSGVTQTPKHLITATGQRVTLRCSPRSGDLSVYWYQQSLDQGLQFLIQYYNGEERAKGNILERFSAQQFPDLHSELNLSSLELGDSALYFCASSAPSGRAGDEQFFGPGTRLTVL.

The CDR3: CAIRTDGNTGELFF. The DNA of the CDR3 is TGTGCCATCAGGACGGACGGGAACACCGGGGAGCTGTTTTTT. The rearrangement joins TRBV10-3 to TRBJ2-2; D remains unclear. Germline CDR1 ENHRY, CDR2 SYGVKD. The germline V and J ends were trimmed by 6 bases and 1 base, with 9 bases remaining between them. The CDR3 spans 14 residues.

The V call is TRBV2, the J call TRBJ2-7, with D possibly matching TRBD2 (6 bases). The germline CDR1 and CDR2 sequences are SNHLY and FYNNEI. This CDR3 spans 15 amino acids. V lost 6 bases and J lost 2, with 17 bases in between. CDR3: CASRATGLIPYEQYF. CDR3 nucleotide sequence: TGTGCCAGCAGAGCTACGGGACTGATTCCCTACGAGCAGTACTTC.

The rearrangement links TRBV5-1 to TRBJ2-1; D might be TRBD2 (6 bases). CDR3 size: 13 residues. The germline gives CDR1 SGHRS, CDR2 YFSETQ. Trimming left V 5 bases short and J 4 bases short, with 10 bases between. The CDR3 region is CASRRDSYNEQFF. CDR3 nucleotide sequence: TGCGCCAGCAGGAGGGACTCTTACAATGAGCAGTTCTTC.

This chain links TRBV6-1 with TRBJ2-7; 9 bases match TRBD1. Unmatched junction bases numbered 15, after V lost 4 bases and J lost 8 bases. The CDR3 extends over 16 amino acids. Per germline, CDR1 MNHNS and CDR2 SASEGT. In DNA, the CDR3 is TGTGCCAGCAGTGGCTACCCGGCGGGACAGGGAAGTAAGCAGTACTTC. Protein sequence: CASSGYPAGQGSKQYF.

This CDR3 reads CASSLVKPGTANNSPLHF. CDR3 DNA sequence: TGCGCCAGCAGCTTGGTTAAGCCCGGGACAGCGAATAATTCACCCCTCCACTTT. V is TRBV5-1 and J is TRBJ1-6, with 7 nucleotides matching TRBD1. The CDR3 spans 18 residues. Trimming removed 0 bases from V and 5 bases from J; junction bases left unmatched: 11. Looked up from germline, CDR1 is SGHRS and CDR2 is YFSETQ.

The rearrangement joins TRBV29-1 to TRBJ2-7; 8 bases map to TRBD1. Germline V gives CDR1 SQVTM, CDR2 ANQGSEA. CDR3 length equals 13 residues. The J segment lost 4 bases and the V segment lost 6 bases, leaving 8 bases of the junction unmatched. The CDR3 region has the DNA TGCAGCGTGATTTGGACAGGGTGGTACGAGCAGTACTTC. It translates to CSVIWTGWYEQYF.

The chain is built from TRBV12-5 and TRBJ2-1; TRBD1 aligns across 7 bases. This CDR3 has 16 residues. J lost 0 bases, V lost 1 base, and 3 bases had no gene match. CDR1 LGHNT and CDR2 FRNRAP come from the germline V gene. The CDR3 loop is CASGLGQGRSYNEQFF. For the CDR3, the DNA is TGTGCTAGTGGTTTGGGACAGGGACGCTCCTACAATGAGCAGTTCTTC.

J is TRBJ2-5 and V is TRBV2; 8 bases are a match to TRBD1. The CDR3 extends over 16 amino acids. Unmatched junction bases numbered 10, after V lost 3 bases and J lost 4 bases. Germline values: CDR1 SNHLY, CDR2 FYNNEI. The CDR3 nucleotides are TGTGCCAGCAGTGAGCCCGACAGGGGTTTTGTAGAGACCCAGTACTTC. Translated, it gives CASSEPDRGFVETQYF.

Here the CDR3 reads CASSLGYGYTF. The CDR3 DNA reads TGCGCCAGCAGCCTGGGCTATGGCTACACCTTC. This chain links TRBV4-1 with TRBJ1-2; no clear D. The V gene lost 4 bases and the J gene lost 4 bases, with 4 bases spanning the gap. This CDR3 contains 11 residues. Germline CDR1 MGHRA, CDR2 YSYEKL.

The V call is TRBV28, the J call TRBJ1-5; D is possibly TRBD1 (6 bases). The CDR3 has 12 amino acids. The germline V gene encodes CDR1 MDHEN and CDR2 SYDVKM. V shed 6 bases and J shed 9 bases, with 12 bases lying between them. The CDR3 region has the DNA TGTGCCAGCAGGGACAGCTGGGTGCCCCAGCATTTT. This codes for CASRDSWVPQHF.

This clone was counted a few times. The CDR3 is CASSLVQGDYGYTF. CDR3 bases: TGTGCCAGCAGCTTAGTCCAGGGGGACTATGGCTACACCTTC. The chain recombines TRBV7-8 with TRBJ1-2; 7 bases are a match to TRBD1. Germline-derived CDR1 and CDR2 are SGHVS and FQNEAQ. This CDR3 region has 14 residues. Trimming at V came to 1 base and at J to 3 bases, leaving 2 bases not matched to a gene.

This chain uses TRBV2 with TRBJ2-5, with 9 bases identical to TRBD2. Looked up from germline, CDR1 is SNHLY and CDR2 is FYNNEI. This CDR3 contains 16 residues. V gave up 3 bases and J gave up 5 bases; unmatched junction bases: 10. CDR3 sequence (DNA): TGTGCCAGCAGTGATCGCTGGACTAGCGTGGAGGAGACCCAGTACTTC. Amino acid sequence: CASSDRWTSVEETQYF.

The CDR3 spells CASSLGLAQANEQFF. The CDR3, as DNA: TGTGCCAGCAGCTTGGGACTAGCGCAAGCCAATGAGCAGTTCTTC. The chain recombines TRBV7-3 with TRBJ2-1; 10 positions agree with TRBD2. This CDR3 spans 15 amino acids. The germline V gene encodes CDR1 SGHTA and CDR2 FQGTGA. V dropped 3 bases and J dropped 6; count of bases not matched to a gene: 5.

V and J are TRBV5-1 and TRBJ1-5; no reliable D call. The germline V and J ends were trimmed by 0 bases and 4 bases, with 11 bases remaining between them. In germline, CDR1 is SGHRS, CDR2 YFSETQ. The CDR3 is 15 amino acids. CDR3 sequence reads: CASSLEGRANQPQHF. DNA for the CDR3: TGCGCCAGCAGCTTGGAGGGTAGGGCAAATCAGCCCCAGCATTTT.

This clone has more than one count but fewer than ten. This chain connects TRBV11-2 to TRBJ1-2; maybe TRBD1 (6 bases). This CDR3 spans 15 amino acids. Germline values: CDR1 SGHAT, CDR2 FQNNGV. Trimming left V 1 base short and J 7 bases short, with 16 bases between. CDR3: CASSLGGHLTGGYTF. CDR3 nucleotide sequence: TGTGCCAGCAGCTTAGGGGGACACCTCACAGGTGGCTACACCTTC. Full variable domain (rest looked up from reference TRBV11-2 and TRBJ1-2): EAGVAQSPRYKIIEKRQSVAFWCNPISGHATLYWYQQILGQGPKLLIQFQNNGVVDDSQLPKDRFSAERLKGVDSTLKIQPAKLEDSAVYLCASSLGGHLTGGYTFGSGTRLTVV.